The 19 T cell receptor beta chains below come from one sample, sequenced in a study of T-cell reconstitution after alpha-beta-depleted transplantation in children. Preparation of the TCRbeta library was carried out with unique molecular identifiers. TCRdb processed the PCR reads anew with MiXCR; each CDR3 protein has one entry. The sample lists some 500,000 distinct CDR3 sequences, 30% to 35% occurring once. The material sequenced was PBMCs from the stem cell graft donor, taken from the stem cell graft. These receptors were collected from a human donor who donated a stem cell graft to a child with aplastic anemia.

The V gene is TRBV6-4, the J gene TRBJ2-2, with D maybe TRBD2 (5 bases). V was clipped by 6 bases and J by 6 bases, with 14 bases between them. This CDR3 has 14 residues. Germline lookup yields CDR1 MRHNA and CDR2 SNTAGT. The CDR3 loop reads CASRPLLGSGELFF. CDR3 bases: TGTGCCAGCAGGCCACTACTAGGTTCCGGGGAGCTGTTTTTT.

The rearrangement links TRBV5-5 to TRBJ1-1; 8 bases are shared with TRBD1. After removal of 4 bases from V and 2 bases from J, the junction contained 4 bases not matched to a gene. Germline-derived CDR1 and CDR2 are SGHKS and YYEKEE (reference sequence). The CDR3 loop spans 14 amino acids. The CDR3 nucleotides read TGTGCCAGCAGCCCGACAGGGGATAACACTGAAGCTTTCTTT. This encodes CASSPTGDNTEAFF.

The chain joins TRBV6-2 or TRBV6-3 to TRBJ1-1; D is unclear. Per germline, CDR1 MNHEY and CDR2 SVGEGT. The CDR3 spans 14 residues. V dropped 2 bases and J dropped 0 bases, with 7 bases sitting between them. Here the CDR3 reads CASSYGPVNTEAFF. The CDR3 nucleotides are TGTGCCAGCAGTTACGGTCCGGTGAACACTGAAGCTTTCTTT.

The gene calls are TRBV6-1 and TRBJ2-2, with D perhaps TRBD2 (6 bases). CDR1 and CDR2 (germline): MNHNS, SASEGT. V lost 6 bases and J 4 bases, leaving 15 bases between the germline ends. The CDR3 spans 15 residues. The CDR3 DNA reads as TGTGCCAGCAGATGGGGGGAAGTGGGCACCGGGGAGCTGTTTTTT. Translated, it gives CASRWGEVGTGELFF.

The V and J genes are TRBV30 and TRBJ1-1, with 10 nucleotides matching TRBD1. Germline V lookup: CDR1 GTSNPN, CDR2 SVGIG (reference sequence). CDR3 length: 13 amino acids. V trimming: 7 bases; J trimming: 5 bases; junction bases outside the gene matches: 7. The CDR3 bases are TGTGCCTCCGGACGGGACAGGGGAACTGAAGCTTTCTTT. This codes for CASGRDRGTEAFF.

The CDR3 sequence: CASSPGAVKGDTQYF. The CDR3 DNA reads TGTGCCAGCTCACCTGGGGCTGTCAAGGGAGATACGCAGTATTTT. The J gene is TRBJ2-3, the V gene TRBV18, with D tentatively TRBD1 (5 bases). There are 15 residues in the CDR3. CDR1 and CDR2 (germline): KGHSH, LQKENI. Trimming cost V 3 bases and J 5 bases, with 15 bases left between them. The whole variable domain, filled in from reference TRBV18 and TRBJ2-3, reads NAGVMQNPRHLVRRRGQEARLRCSPMKGHSHVYWYRQLPEEGLKFMVYLQKENIIDESGMPKERFSAEFPKEGPSILRIQQVVRGDSAAYFCASSPGAVKGDTQYFGPGTRLTVL.

The chain recombines TRBV20-1 with TRBJ1-6, with TRBD1 matching 11 bases. This CDR3 region has 15 residues. The V segment lost 5 bases and the J segment 7 bases; nucleotides outside the gene matches: 7. Germline V gene lookup returns CDR1 DFQATT and CDR2 SNEGSKA (reference sequence). This CDR3 is CSALDRGRQNSPLHF. The CDR3 region has the DNA TGCAGTGCTTTGGACAGGGGGCGGCAGAATTCACCCCTCCACTTT.

The chain links TRBV5-1 to TRBJ2-3, with D perhaps TRBD2 (5 bases). The CDR3 covers 14 residues. CDR1 is SGHRS and CDR2 is YFSETQ in the germline V gene. The ends were cut back, 6 bases at V and 2 bases at J, with 13 bases in the middle. CDR3 residues: CASNPGMDTDTQYF. CDR3 nucleotide sequence: TGCGCCAGCAACCCGGGAATGGACACAGATACGCAGTATTTT.

In this sample, this clonotype turned up once. The gene calls are TRBV12-3 or TRBV12-4 and TRBJ2-7; D is ambiguous. The CDR3 is 16 residues long. Trimming left V 4 bases short and J 6 bases short, with 22 bases between. The CDR3 protein is CASSSTTGLAPGEQYV. CDR3 bases: TGTGCCAGCAGTTCTACTACCGGTCTCGCCCCCGGCGAGCAGTACGTC.

In its sample, this clonotype was seen a few times. The chain has TRBV10-3 and TRBJ2-7; 9 bases line up with TRBD1. Germline V gene lookup returns CDR1 ENHRY and CDR2 SYGVKD. This CDR3 comprises 15 residues. Trimming at V came to 6 bases and at J to 2 bases, leaving 8 bases not matched to a gene. CDR3 in DNA: TGTGCCATCAGCCCGACAGGGGGTCTGGCCTACGAGCAGTACGTC. It is translated as CAISPTGGLAYEQYV.

Points on this clonotype: One junction end disagrees with the germline gene, perhaps due to a read error. The chain couples TRBV28 to TRBJ2-4, with TRBD1 identical over 8 bases. CDR1 and CDR2 from the germline V gene are MDHEN and SYDVKM. The CDR3 loop spans 16 amino acids. CDR3 amino acids: CASGFGRGLRGNIQYF. The CDR3 DNA is TGTGCCAGCGGTTTTGGCAGGGGGCTACGCGGAAACATTCAGTACTTC. The full variable domain, completed using reference TRBV28 and TRBJ2-4, is DVKVTQSSRYLVKRTGEKVFLECVQDMDHENMFWYRQDPGLGLRLIYFSYDVKMKEKGDIPEGYSVSREKKERFSLILESASTNQTSMYLCASGFGRGLRGNIQYFGAGTRLSVL.

This chain joins TRBV7-6 and TRBJ2-1; a weak D match, TRBD2 (5 bases). V gave up 6 bases and J gave up 9 bases, with 15 bases separating them. The CDR3 is 13 residues long. CDR1 and CDR2 from the germline V gene are SGHVS and FNYEAQ. CDR3 nucleotides: TGTGCCAGCAGGGAAACTAGTCGGGCTGAGCAGTTCTTC. Translation gives CASRETSRAEQFF.

This clonotype has only a few counts. This chain joins TRBV7-2 and TRBJ2-1; 13 positions match TRBD2. The V gene end was trimmed by 1 base and the J gene end by 5 bases; junction bases not matched to a gene: 5. This CDR3 spans 17 amino acids. Germline assignment: CDR1 SGHTA and CDR2 FQGNSA. CDR3: CASSLGGLAGIHNEQFF. Written as DNA, the CDR3 is TGTGCCAGCAGCTTAGGGGGACTAGCGGGGATCCACAATGAGCAGTTCTTC. The full variable domain, with the rest looked up from reference TRBV7-2 and TRBJ2-1, is GAGVSQSPSNKVTEKGKDVELRCDPISGHTALYWYRQSLGQGLEFLIYFQGNSAPDKSGLPSDRFSAERTGGSVSTLTIQRTQQEDSAVYLCASSLGGLAGIHNEQFFGPGTRLTVL.

The J gene is TRBJ2-1, the V gene TRBV5-4; 7 bases line up with TRBD1. J was trimmed by 9 bases and V by 1 base; bases with no gene match: 13. This CDR3 has 16 residues. Germline V CDR1 and CDR2: SGHNT, YYREEE (reference sequence). The CDR3 nucleotides read TGTGCCAGCAGCTTGAGGGGGCTGTCTGGTGGCGGTGAGCAGTTCTTC. This encodes CASSLRGLSGGGEQFF.

The chain is built from TRBV25-1 and TRBJ2-1; D remains ambiguous. The germline CDR1 and CDR2 sequences are MGHDK and SYGVNS. This CDR3 is built from 14 residues. The V and J ends lost 8 bases and 3 bases respectively, with 14 bases between them. CDR3 residues: CASAEERIYNEQFF. DNA for the CDR3: TGTGCCAGCGCTGAGGAGCGTATCTACAATGAGCAGTTCTTC.

The chain couples TRBV20-1 to TRBJ2-1, with TRBD2 identical over 9 bases. Germline V gives CDR1 DFQATT, CDR2 SNEGSKA (reference sequence). V was clipped by 3 bases and J by 4 bases; unmatched bases: 7. The CDR3 contains 15 residues. The CDR3 protein is CSARLAGDSYNEQFF. CDR3 coding DNA: TGCAGTGCTAGGTTAGCGGGAGATTCTTACAATGAGCAGTTCTTC.

V gene TRBV4-1 combines with J gene TRBJ2-1; 9 positions match TRBD2. The CDR3 runs 19 residues. CDR1 and CDR2 from the germline V gene are MGHRA and YSYEKL. Trimming removed 0 bases from V and 1 base from J; junction bases left unmatched: 10. CDR3: CASSQDGLAGRPSYNEQFF. Here the CDR3 DNA reads TGCGCCAGCAGCCAAGATGGGCTAGCGGGGCGGCCATCCTACAATGAGCAGTTCTTC.

This chain joins TRBV12-3 or TRBV12-4 and TRBJ2-5, with a tentative D call TRBD2 (6 bases). Trimming took 7 bases from V and 5 from J, leaving 14 bases between them. The CDR3 runs to 13 residues. CDR3 DNA sequence: TGTGCCAGCACCCAAGGAGGGGAGGAGACCCAGTACTTC. It codes for CASTQGGEETQYF.

This clonotype has only a few counts. The chain couples TRBV10-3 to TRBJ1-3; D gene unclear. The ends were cut back, 4 bases at V and 4 bases at J, with 2 bases in the middle. Germline values: CDR1 ENHRY, CDR2 SYGVKD. The CDR3 consists of 11 residues. DNA of the CDR3: TGTGCCATCAGTGGCGGAAACACCATATATTTT. Its translation: CAISGGNTIYF.